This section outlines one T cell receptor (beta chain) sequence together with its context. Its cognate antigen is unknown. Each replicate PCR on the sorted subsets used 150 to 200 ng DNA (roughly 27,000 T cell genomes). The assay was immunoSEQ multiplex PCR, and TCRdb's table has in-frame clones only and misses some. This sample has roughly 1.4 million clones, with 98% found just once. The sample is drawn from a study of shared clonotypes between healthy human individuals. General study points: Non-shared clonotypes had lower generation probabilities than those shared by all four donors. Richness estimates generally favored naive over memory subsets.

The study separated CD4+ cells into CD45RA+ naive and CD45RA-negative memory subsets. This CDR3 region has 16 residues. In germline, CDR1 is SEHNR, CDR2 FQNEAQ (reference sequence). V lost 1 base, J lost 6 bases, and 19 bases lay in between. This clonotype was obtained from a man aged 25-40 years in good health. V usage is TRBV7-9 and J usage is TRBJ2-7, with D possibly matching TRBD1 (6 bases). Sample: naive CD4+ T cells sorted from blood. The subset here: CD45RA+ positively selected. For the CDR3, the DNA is TGTGCCAGCAGCTTAGATCCAGGGGTGAGTGTTATCGAGCAGTACTTC. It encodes CASSLDPGVSVIEQYF.